This T cell receptor beta chain appears in the sequencing data of a study of T cell repertoires in cytomegalovirus infection. In the study overall: Recently identified HLA-C-restricted CMV epitopes were among the peptides used. Public TCR beta signatures marked donors with CMV infection and the matching HLA. Overall study results and limits: Identification of carriers of CMV plus the relevant HLA was performed using cumulative public TCR beta family frequency. It was HLA-C-restricted CMV-specific TCR beta clonotypes that dominated the response ex vivo.

TCRdb processed the reads anew with MiXCR; each CDR3 protein has one entry. Of 550,000 to 850,000 distinct CDR3 sequences listed, around 31% were seen once; the top ten hold 15% to 20%. The V gene's germline CDR1 is LGHNA and CDR2 YSLEER. Trimming removed 1 base from V and 2 bases from J; junction bases left unmatched: 3. CDR3 length: 15 residues. This clonotype was recorded a few times. Antigen: not known. This receptor was taken from a human donor in good health (CMV status not recorded). Some clones in this sample may be carry-over from other donors' samples. Source: cultured PBMCs, taken from culture after CMV antigen stimulation. This chain joins TRBV4-3 and TRBJ1-2, with TRBD1 matching 8 bases. Here the CDR3 reads CASSQATGGNYGYTF. CDR3 coding DNA: TGCGCCAGCAGCCAAGCCACAGGGGGAAACTATGGCTACACCTTC.